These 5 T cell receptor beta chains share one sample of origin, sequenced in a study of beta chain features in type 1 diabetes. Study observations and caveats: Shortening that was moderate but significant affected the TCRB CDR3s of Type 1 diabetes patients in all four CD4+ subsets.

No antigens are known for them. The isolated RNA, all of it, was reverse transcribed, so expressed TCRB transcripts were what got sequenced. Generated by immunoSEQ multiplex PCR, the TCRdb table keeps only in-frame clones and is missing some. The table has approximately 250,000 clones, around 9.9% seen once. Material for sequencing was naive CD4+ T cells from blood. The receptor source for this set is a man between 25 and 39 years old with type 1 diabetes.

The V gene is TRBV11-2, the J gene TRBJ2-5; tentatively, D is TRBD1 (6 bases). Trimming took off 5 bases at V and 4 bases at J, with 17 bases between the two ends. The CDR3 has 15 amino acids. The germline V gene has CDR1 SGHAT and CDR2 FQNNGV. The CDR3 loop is CASSRGTGSGETQYF. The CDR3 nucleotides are TGTGCCAGCAGCCGGGGTACAGGGAGTGGAGAGACCCAGTACTTC.

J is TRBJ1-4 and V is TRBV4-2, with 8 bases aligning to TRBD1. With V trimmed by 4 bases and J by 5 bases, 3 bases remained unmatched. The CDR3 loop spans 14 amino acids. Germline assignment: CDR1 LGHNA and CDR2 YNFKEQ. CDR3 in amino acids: CASSLDRENEKLFF. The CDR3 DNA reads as TGTGCCAGCAGCCTGGACAGGGAGAATGAAAAACTGTTTTTT.

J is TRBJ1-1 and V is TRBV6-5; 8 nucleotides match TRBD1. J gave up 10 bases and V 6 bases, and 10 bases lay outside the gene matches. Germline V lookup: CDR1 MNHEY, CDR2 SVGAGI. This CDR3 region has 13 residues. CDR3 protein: CASRPTGVNAAFF. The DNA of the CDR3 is TGTGCCAGCAGACCGACAGGGGTCAACGCAGCTTTCTTT.

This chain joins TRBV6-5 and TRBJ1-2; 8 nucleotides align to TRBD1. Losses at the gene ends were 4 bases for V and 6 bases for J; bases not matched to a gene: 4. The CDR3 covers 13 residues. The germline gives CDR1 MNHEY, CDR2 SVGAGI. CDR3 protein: CASSSRTGNGYTF. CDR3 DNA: TGTGCCAGCAGTTCTCGGACAGGGAATGGCTACACCTTC.

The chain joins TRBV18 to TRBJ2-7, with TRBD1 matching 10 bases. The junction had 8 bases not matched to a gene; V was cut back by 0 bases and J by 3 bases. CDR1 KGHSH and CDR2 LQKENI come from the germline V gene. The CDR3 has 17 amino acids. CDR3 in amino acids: CASSPPGSRTGGYEQYF. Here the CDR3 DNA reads TGTGCCAGCTCACCACCCGGGAGCCGGACAGGGGGCTACGAGCAGTACTTC.